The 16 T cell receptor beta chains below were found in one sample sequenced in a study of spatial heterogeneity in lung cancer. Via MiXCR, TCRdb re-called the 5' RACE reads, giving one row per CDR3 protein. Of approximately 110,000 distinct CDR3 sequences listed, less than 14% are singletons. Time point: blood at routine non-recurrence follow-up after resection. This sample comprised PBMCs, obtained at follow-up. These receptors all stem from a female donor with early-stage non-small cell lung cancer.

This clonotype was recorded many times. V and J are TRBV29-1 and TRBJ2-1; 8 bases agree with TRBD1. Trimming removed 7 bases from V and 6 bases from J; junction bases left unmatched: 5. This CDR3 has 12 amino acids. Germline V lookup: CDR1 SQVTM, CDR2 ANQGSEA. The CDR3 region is CSAHGQGNEQFF. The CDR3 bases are TGCAGCGCCCACGGACAGGGCAATGAGCAGTTCTTC.

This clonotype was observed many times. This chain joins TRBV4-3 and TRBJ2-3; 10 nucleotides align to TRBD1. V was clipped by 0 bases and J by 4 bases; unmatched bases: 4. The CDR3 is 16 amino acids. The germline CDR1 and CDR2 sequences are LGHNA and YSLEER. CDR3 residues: CASSQERTGGADTQYF. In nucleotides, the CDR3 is TGCGCCAGCAGCCAAGAAAGGACAGGGGGAGCAGATACGCAGTATTTT.

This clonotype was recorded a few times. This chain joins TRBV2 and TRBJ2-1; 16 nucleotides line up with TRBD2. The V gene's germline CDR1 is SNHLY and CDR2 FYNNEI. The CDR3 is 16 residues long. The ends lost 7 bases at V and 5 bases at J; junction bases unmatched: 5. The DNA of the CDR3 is TGTGCCAGCAAGGGGACTAGCGGGAGGGCGCACAATGAGCAGTTCTTC. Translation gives CASKGTSGRAHNEQFF.

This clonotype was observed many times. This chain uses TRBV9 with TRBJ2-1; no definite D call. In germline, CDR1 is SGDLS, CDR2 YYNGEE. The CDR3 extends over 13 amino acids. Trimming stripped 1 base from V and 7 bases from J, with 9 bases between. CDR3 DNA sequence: TGTGCCAGCAGCGTATCGACTCAGAATGAGCAGTTCTTC. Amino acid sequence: CASSVSTQNEQFF.

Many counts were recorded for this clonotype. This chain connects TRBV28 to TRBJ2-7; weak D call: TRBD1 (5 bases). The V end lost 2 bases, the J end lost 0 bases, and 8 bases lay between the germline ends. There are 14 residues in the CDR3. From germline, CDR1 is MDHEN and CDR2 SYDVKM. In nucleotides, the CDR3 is TGTGCCAGCAGTTTACCACAGGACTCCTACGAGCAGTACTTC. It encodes CASSLPQDSYEQYF.

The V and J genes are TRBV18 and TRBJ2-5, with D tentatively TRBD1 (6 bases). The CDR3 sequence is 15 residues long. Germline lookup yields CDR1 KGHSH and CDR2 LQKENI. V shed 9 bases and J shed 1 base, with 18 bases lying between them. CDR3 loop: CASQTAAGAQETQYF. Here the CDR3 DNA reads TGTGCCAGTCAAACAGCCGCAGGGGCCCAAGAGACCCAGTACTTC.

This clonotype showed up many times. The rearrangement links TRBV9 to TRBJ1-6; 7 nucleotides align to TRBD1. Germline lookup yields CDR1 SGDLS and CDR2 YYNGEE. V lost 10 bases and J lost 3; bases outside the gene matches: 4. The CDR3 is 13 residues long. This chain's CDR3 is CASGGFYNSPLHF. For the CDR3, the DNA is TGTGCCTCAGGGGGGTTCTATAATTCACCCCTCCACTTT. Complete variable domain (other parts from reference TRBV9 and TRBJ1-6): DSGVTQTPKHLITATGQRVTLRCSPRSGDLSVYWYQQSLDQGLQFLIQYYNGEERAKGNILERFSAQQFPDLHSELNLSSLELGDSALYFCASGGFYNSPLHFGNGTRLTVT.

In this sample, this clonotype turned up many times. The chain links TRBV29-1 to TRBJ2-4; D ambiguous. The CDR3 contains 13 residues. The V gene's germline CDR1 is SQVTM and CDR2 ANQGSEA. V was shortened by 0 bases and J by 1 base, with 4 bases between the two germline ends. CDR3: CSVEEGAKNIQYF. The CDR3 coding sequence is TGCAGCGTTGAAGAAGGGGCCAAAAACATTCAGTACTTC.

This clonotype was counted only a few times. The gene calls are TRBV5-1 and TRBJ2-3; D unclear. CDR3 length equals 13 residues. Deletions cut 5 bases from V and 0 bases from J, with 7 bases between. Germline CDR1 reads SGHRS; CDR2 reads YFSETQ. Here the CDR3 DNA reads TGCGCCAGCAGAGCAGATAGCACAGATACGCAGTATTTT. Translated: CASRADSTDTQYF.

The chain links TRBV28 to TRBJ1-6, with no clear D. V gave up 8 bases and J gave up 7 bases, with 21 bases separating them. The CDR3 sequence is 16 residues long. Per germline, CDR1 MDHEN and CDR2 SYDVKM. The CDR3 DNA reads TGTGCCAGCTCTTTGACGGGAGTGTTAGAGAATTCACCCCTCCACTTT. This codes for CASSLTGVLENSPLHF.

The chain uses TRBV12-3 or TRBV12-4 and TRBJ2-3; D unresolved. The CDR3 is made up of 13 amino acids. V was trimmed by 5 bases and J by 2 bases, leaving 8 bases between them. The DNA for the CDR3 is TGTGCCAGCAGTCGCGCGGACACAGATACGCAGTATTTT. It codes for CASSRADTDTQYF.

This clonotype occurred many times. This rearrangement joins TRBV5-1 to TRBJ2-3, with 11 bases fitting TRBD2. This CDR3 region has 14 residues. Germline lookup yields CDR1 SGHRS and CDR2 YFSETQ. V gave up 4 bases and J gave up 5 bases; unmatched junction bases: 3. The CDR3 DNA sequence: TGCGCCAGCAGCGGTACTAGCGGGAGAGATACGCAGTATTTT. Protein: CASSGTSGRDTQYF. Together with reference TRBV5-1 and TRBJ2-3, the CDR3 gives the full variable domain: KAGVTQTPRYLIKTRGQQVTLSCSPISGHRSVSWYQQTPGQGLQFLFEYFSETQRNKGNFPGRFSGRQFSNSRSEMNVSTLELGDSALYLCASSGTSGRDTQYFGPGTRLTVL.

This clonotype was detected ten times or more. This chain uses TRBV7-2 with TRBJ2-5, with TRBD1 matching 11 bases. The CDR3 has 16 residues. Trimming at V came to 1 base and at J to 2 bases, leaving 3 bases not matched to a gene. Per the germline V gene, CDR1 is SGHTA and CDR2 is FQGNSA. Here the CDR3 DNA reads TGTGCCAGCAGCTTAGTGGGGACAGGGGGTCAAGAGACCCAGTACTTC. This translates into CASSLVGTGGQETQYF.

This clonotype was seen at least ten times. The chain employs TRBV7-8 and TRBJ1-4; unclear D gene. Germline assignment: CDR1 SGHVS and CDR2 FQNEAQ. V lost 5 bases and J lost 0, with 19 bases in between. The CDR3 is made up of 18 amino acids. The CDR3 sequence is CASSPTRTERATNEKLFF. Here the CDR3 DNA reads TGTGCCAGCAGCCCTACCCGGACTGAAAGAGCAACTAATGAAAAACTGTTTTTT.

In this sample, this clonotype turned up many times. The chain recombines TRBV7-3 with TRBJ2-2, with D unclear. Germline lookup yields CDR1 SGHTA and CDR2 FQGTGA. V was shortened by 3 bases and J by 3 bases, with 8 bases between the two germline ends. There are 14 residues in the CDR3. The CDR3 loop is CASSFNGYTGELFF. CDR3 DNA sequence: TGTGCCAGCAGCTTTAATGGGTACACCGGGGAGCTGTTTTTT.

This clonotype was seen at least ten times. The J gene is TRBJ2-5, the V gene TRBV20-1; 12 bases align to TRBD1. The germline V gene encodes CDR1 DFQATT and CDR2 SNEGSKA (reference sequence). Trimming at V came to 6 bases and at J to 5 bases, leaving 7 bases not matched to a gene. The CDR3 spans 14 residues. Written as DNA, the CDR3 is TGCAGTGCCCCCCGGGACAGGGGGCGGGAGACCCAGTACTTC. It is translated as CSAPRDRGRETQYF.